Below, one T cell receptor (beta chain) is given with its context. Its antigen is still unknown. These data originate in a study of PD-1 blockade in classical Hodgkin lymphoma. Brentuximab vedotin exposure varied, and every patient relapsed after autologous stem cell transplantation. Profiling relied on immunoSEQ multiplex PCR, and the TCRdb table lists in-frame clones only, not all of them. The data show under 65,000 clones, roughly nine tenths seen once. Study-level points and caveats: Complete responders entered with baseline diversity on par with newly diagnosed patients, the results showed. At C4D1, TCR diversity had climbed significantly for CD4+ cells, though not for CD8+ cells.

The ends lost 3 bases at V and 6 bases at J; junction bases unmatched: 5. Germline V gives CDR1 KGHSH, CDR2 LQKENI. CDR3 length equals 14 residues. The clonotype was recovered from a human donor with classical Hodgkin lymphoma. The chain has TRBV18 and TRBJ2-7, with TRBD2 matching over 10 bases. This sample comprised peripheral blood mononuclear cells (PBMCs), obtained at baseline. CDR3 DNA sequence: TGTGCCAGCTCACCTAAGCGGGGGGGTCCCGAGCAGTACTTC. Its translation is CASSPKRGGPEQYF.